The next 9 T cell receptor beta chains were all read from a single sample in a study of T cell repertoires in cytomegalovirus infection (dated by TCRdb to the late 2010s). The intended sense of this specimen's treatment or condition label: in vitro stimulation with specific CMV peptide epitopes to enrich CMV-specific T cells. These receptors' targets are unknown. Instrument on record: Illumina HiSeq 1500. The public reads were quality trimmed at Q25 with fastp and then assembled into clones with MiXCR by TCRdb, keeping productive beta chains. CDR3 protein duplicates are merged, each entry listing the most common genes and DNA. This sample comprises approximately 110,000 distinct CDR3 sequences, 42% of them detected only once. The ten largest account for around 74% of the sample. Sequenced material: CD8+ T cells from cultured PBMCs, taken from culture after CMV antigen stimulation. These receptors originate from a human donor in good health (CMV status not recorded). Some clones in this sample may be carry-over from other donors' samples.

V gene TRBV28 combines with J gene TRBJ1-5, with D unresolved. The germline gives CDR1 MDHEN, CDR2 SYDVKM. Between the trimmed V and J ends, which lost 2 bases and 9 bases, there was a span of 8 bases. The CDR3 loop spans 12 amino acids. The chain's CDR3 is CASSLGGRPQHF. The CDR3 nucleotides are TGTGCCAGCAGTTTAGGAGGGCGGCCCCAGCATTTT.

This chain's CDR3 is CASSPQGYQPQHF. The CDR3, as DNA: TGTGCCAGCAGCCCACAGGGATATCAGCCCCAGCATTTT. The chain uses TRBV7-9 and TRBJ1-5; D is possibly TRBD1 (6 bases). The CDR3 contains 13 residues. Germline V lookup: CDR1 SEHNR, CDR2 FQNEAQ (reference sequence). The V and J ends lost 5 bases and 5 bases respectively, with 10 bases between them.

This clonotype was seen just once. The chain links TRBV27 to TRBJ2-1; the match to TRBD2 covers 12 bases. J gave up 9 bases and V 0 bases, and 3 bases lay outside the gene matches. CDR1 and CDR2 from the germline V gene are MNHEY and SMNVEV (reference sequence). The CDR3 has 15 amino acids. The CDR3 DNA follows: TGTGCCAGCAGTTTATCATCTAGCGGGGGGGGTGAGCAGTTCTTC. It translates to CASSLSSSGGGEQFF.

This sequence joins TRBV5-6 and TRBJ1-6, with D unclear. Trimming shortened V by 3 bases and J by 6 bases, and 22 bases separated the two germline ends. Germline CDR1 and CDR2: SGHDT and YYEEEE. The CDR3 has 18 residues. The CDR3 reads CASSWMNGVDGGNSPLHF. Written as DNA, the CDR3 is TGTGCCAGCAGCTGGATGAACGGGGTTGACGGAGGTAATTCACCCCTCCACTTT.

V and J are TRBV2 and TRBJ2-1; 8 bases are a match to TRBD1. There are 15 residues in the CDR3. Germline V gene lookup returns CDR1 SNHLY and CDR2 FYNNEI. The V gene end was trimmed by 8 bases and the J gene end by 3 bases; junction bases not matched to a gene: 9. The CDR3 reads CASPRQGPHYNEQFF. The CDR3 DNA reads as TGTGCCAGCCCACGACAGGGGCCCCACTACAATGAGCAGTTCTTC. The full variable domain, its missing parts supplied by reference TRBV2 and TRBJ2-1, is EPEVTQTPSHQVTQMGQEVILRCVPISNHLYFYWYRQILGQKVEFLVSFYNNEISEKSEIFDDQFSVERPDGSNFTLKIRSTKLEDSAMYFCASPRQGPHYNEQFFGPGTRLTVL.

This clonotype was counted between two and nine times. The rearrangement joins TRBV5-4 to TRBJ2-3; 11 nucleotides line up with TRBD2. Per germline, CDR1 SGHNT and CDR2 YYREEE (reference sequence). After removal of 6 bases from V and 4 bases from J, the junction contained 7 bases not matched to a gene. This CDR3 has 15 residues. The chain's CDR3 is CASTQTGLAADTQYF. The CDR3 nucleotides read TGTGCCAGCACCCAGACGGGACTAGCGGCAGATACGCAGTATTTT.

This clonotype was counted only a few times. The rearrangement joins TRBV7-2 to TRBJ1-1; D gene ambiguous. The V end was cut by 0 bases, the J end by 8 bases, with 13 bases between. The CDR3 runs 14 residues. Germline V gives CDR1 SGHTA, CDR2 FQGNSA. The CDR3 DNA sequence: TGTGCCAGCAGCTTAGCGATGGGATCACCCGAAGCTTTCTTT. It yields the protein CASSLAMGSPEAFF.

The chain joins TRBV7-9 to TRBJ1-1; D is unclear. Between the trimmed V and J ends, which lost 0 bases and 2 bases, there was a span of 13 bases. The CDR3 is 16 residues long. Germline V gene data show CDR1 as SEHNR and CDR2 as FQNEAQ (reference sequence). The CDR3 DNA sequence: TGTGCCAGCAGCTTAGCTCAAGGACTAAAAAACACTGAAGCTTTCTTT. It codes for CASSLAQGLKNTEAFF.

This chain joins TRBV5-4 and TRBJ1-2; D not resolved. The CDR3 is 13 residues long. Trimming left V 2 bases short and J 4 bases short, with 9 bases between. The germline V gene encodes CDR1 SGHNT and CDR2 YYREEE (reference sequence). CDR3 nucleotides: TGTGCCAGCAGCTTTAAGTGGGTCTATGGCTACACCTTC. It specifies CASSFKWVYGYTF.